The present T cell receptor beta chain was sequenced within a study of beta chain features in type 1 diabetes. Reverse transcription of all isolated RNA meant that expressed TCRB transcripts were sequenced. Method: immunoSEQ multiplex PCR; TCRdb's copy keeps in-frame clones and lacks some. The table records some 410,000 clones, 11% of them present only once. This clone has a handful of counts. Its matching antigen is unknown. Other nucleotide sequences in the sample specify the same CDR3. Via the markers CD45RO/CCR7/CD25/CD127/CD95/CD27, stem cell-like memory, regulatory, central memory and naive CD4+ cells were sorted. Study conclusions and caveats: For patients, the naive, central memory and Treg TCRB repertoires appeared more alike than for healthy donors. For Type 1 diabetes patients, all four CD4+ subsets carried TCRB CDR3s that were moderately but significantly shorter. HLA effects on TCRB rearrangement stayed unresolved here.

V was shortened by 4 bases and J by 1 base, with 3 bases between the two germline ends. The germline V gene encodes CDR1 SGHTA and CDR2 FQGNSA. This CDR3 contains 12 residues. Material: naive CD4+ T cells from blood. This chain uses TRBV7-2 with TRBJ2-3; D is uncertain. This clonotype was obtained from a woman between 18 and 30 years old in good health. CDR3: CASSSRTDTQYF. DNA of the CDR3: TGTGCCAGCAGCTCCCGCACAGATACGCAGTATTTT.